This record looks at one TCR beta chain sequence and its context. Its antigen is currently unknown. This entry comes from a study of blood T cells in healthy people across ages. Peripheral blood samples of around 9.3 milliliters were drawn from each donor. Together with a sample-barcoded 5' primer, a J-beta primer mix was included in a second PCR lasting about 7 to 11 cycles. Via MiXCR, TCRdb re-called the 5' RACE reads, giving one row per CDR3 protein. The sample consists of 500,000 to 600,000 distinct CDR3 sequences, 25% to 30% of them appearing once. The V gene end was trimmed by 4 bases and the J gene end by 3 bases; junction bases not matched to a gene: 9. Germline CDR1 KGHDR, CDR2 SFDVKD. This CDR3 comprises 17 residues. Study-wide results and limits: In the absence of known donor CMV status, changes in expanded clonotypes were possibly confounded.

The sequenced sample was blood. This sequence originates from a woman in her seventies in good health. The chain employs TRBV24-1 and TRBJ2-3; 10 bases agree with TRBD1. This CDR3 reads CATSDRRTGGVTDTQYF. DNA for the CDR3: TGTGCCACCAGTGACCGCCGGACAGGGGGAGTGACAGATACGCAGTATTTT.